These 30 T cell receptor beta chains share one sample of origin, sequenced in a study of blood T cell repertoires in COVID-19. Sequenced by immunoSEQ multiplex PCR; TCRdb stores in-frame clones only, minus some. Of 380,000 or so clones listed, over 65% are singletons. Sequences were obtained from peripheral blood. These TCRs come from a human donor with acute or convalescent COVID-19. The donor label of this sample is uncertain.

The CDR3 here is CASSQVELSSFWGELFF. Written as DNA, the CDR3 is TGCGCCAGCAGCCAAGTCGAGTTAAGCTCGTTTTGGGGGGAGCTGTTTTTT. The chain carries TRBV4-1 and TRBJ2-2; D gene unclear. V dropped 1 base and J dropped 8 bases, with 20 bases sitting between them. The germline V gene encodes CDR1 MGHRA and CDR2 YSYEKL. CDR3 length: 17 amino acids.

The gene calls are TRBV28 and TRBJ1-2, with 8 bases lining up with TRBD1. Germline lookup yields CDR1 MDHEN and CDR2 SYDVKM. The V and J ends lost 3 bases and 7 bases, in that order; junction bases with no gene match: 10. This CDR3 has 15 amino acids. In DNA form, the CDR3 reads TGTGCCAGCAGTTTCCGACAGGGGTTGGGTTTTGGCTACACCTTC. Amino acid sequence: CASSFRQGLGFGYTF.

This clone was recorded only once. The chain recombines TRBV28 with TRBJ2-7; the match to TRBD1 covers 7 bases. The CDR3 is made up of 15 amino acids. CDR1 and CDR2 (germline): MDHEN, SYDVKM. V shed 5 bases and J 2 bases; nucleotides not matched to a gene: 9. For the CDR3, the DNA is TGTGCCAGCAGTCCATCCGGGACAGCTCCCTACGAGCAGTACTTC. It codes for CASSPSGTAPYEQYF.

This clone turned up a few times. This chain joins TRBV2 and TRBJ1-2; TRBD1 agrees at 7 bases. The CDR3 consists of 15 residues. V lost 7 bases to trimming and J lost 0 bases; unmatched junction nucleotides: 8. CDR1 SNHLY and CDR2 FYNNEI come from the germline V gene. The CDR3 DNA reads TGTGCCAGCACCCGTGACAGGGCAGCTAACTATGGCTACACCTTC. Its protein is CASTRDRAANYGYTF.

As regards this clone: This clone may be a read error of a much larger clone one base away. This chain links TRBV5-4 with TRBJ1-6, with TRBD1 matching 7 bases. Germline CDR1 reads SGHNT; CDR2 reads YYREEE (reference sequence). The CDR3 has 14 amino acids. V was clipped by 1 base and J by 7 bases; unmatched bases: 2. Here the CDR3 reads CASSLTGVNSPLHF. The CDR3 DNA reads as TGTGCCAGCAGCTTGACAGGGGTGAATTCACCCCTCCACTTT.

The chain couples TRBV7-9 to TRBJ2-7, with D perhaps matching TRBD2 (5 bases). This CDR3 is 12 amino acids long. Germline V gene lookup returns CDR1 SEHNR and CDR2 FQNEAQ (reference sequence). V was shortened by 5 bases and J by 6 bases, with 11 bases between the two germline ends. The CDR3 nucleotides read TGTGCCAGCAGCCTGGATCGGGGCGAGCAGTACTTC. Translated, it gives CASSLDRGEQYF.

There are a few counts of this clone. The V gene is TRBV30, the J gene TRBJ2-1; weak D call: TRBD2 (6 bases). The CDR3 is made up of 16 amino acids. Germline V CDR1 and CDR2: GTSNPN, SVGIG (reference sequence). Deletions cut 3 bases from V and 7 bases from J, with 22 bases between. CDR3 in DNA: TGTGCCTGGAGGCCCAATGTTGGCGGGACGATAAATGAGCAGTTCTTC. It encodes CAWRPNVGGTINEQFF. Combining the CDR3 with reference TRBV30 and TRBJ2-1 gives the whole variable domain SQTIHQWPATLVQPVGSPLSLECTVEGTSNPNLYWYRQAAGRGLQLLFYSVGIGQISSEVPQNLSASRPQDRQFILSSKKLLLSDSGFYLCAWRPNVGGTINEQFFGPGTRLTVL.

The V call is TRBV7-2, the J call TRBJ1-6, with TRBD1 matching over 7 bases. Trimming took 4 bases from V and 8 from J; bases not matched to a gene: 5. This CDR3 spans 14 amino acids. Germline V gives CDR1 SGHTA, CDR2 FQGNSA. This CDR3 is CASSSQGGDSPLHF. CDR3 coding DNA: TGTGCCAGCAGCTCTCAGGGGGGTGATTCACCCCTCCACTTT.

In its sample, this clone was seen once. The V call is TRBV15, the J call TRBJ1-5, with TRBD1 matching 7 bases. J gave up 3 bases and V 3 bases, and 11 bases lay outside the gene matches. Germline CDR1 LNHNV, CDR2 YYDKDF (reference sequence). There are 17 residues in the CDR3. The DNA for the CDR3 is TGTGCCACCAGCAGCATGAAGGGGACAGTCATCAATCAGCCCCAGCATTTT. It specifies CATSSMKGTVINQPQHF.

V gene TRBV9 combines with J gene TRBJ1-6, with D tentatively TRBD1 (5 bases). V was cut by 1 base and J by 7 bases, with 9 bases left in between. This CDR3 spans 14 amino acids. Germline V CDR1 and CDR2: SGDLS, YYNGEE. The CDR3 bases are TGTGCCAGCAGCGTATCGGGGGGAAATTCACCCCTCCACTTT. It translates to CASSVSGGNSPLHF.

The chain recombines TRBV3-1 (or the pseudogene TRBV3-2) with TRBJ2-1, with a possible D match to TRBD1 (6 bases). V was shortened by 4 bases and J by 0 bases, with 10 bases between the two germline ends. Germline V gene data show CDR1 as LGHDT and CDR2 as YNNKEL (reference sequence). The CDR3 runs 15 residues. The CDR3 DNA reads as TGTGCCAGCAGCCCCGACAGGAGCTCCTACAATGAGCAGTTCTTC. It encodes CASSPDRSSYNEQFF.

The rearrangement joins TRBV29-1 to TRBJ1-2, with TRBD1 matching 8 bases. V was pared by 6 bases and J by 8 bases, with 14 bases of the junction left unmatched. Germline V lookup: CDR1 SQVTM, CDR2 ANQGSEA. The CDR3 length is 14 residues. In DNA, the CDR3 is TGCAGCGTCGACTATCGGGACAGGAGAGAGGGCTACACCTTC. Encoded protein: CSVDYRDRREGYTF.

CDR3 sequence (DNA): TGCGCCAGCAGCTTGGTGGCGGGGGGACTTGCTGGCTACACCTTC. Its protein product is CASSLVAGGLAGYTF. This chain uses TRBV5-1 with TRBJ1-2; D is possibly TRBD1 (5 bases). The V end was cut by 0 bases, the J end by 7 bases, with 16 bases between. The CDR3 length is 15 residues. Germline V lookup: CDR1 SGHRS, CDR2 YFSETQ.

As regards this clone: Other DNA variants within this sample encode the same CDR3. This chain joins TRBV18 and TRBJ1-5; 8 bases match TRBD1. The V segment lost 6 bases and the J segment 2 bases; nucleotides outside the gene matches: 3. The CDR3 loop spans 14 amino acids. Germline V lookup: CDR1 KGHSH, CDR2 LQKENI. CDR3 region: CASSPGQGNQPQHF. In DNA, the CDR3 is TGTGCCAGCTCCCCGGGACAGGGCAATCAGCCCCAGCATTTT.

The CDR3 bases are TGTGCCAGCACCCCTCGGGATCGGAGGAACACTGAAGCTTTCTTT. Its translation: CASTPRDRRNTEAFF. The J gene is TRBJ1-1, the V gene TRBV4-2; D remains unclear. Trimming pared 7 bases from V and 1 base from J, leaving 16 bases between. The CDR3 loop spans 15 amino acids. The germline gives CDR1 LGHNA, CDR2 YNFKEQ.

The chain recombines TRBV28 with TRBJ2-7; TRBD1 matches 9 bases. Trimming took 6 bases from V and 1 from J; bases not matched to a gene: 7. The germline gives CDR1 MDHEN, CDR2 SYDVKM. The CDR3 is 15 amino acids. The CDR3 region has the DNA TGTGCCAGCAGCCTACGAGGGACAGGGTCCTACGAGCAGTACTTC. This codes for CASSLRGTGSYEQYF.

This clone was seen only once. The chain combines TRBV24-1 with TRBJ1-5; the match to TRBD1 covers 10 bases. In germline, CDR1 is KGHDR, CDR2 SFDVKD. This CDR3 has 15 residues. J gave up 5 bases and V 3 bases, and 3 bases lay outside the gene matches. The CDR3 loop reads CATSDPTGGDQPQHF. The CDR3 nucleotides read TGTGCCACCAGTGATCCGACAGGGGGCGATCAGCCCCAGCATTTT.

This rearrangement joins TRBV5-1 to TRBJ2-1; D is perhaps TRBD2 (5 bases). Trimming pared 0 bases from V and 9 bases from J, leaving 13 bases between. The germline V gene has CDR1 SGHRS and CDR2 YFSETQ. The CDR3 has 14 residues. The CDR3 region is CASSLASEGFEQFF. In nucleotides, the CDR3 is TGCGCCAGCAGCTTGGCATCTGAGGGTTTTGAGCAGTTCTTC.

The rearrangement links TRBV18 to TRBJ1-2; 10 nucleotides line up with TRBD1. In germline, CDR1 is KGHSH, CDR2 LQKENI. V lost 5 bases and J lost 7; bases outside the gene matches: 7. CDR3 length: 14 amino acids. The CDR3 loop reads CASSSTGGTPGYTF. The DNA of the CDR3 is TGTGCCAGCTCATCGACAGGGGGCACTCCTGGCTACACCTTC.

The CDR3 DNA follows: TGTGCCAGTAGTATCGAGGGTGGGGCTAACTATGGCTACACCTTC. Amino acid sequence: CASSIEGGANYGYTF. The rearrangement links TRBV19 to TRBJ1-2; the D is unclear. Trimming removed 3 bases at V and 0 bases at J, with 11 bases between. This CDR3 comprises 15 residues. The V gene's germline CDR1 is LNHDA and CDR2 SQIVND (reference sequence). The variable domain in full, completed from reference TRBV19 and TRBJ1-2, reads DGGITQSPKYLFRKEGQNVTLSCEQNLNHDAMYWYRQDPGQGLRLIYYSQIVNDFQKGDIAEGYSVSREKKESFPLTVTSAQKNPTAFYLCASSIEGGANYGYTFGSGTRLTVV.

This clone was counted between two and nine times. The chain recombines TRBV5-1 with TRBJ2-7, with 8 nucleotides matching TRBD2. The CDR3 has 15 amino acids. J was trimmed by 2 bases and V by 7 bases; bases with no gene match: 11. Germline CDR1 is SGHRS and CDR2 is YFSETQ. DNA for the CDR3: TGCGCCAGCCGTCTAAGTGCGGGGGGCACCTACGAGCAGTACTTC. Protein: CASRLSAGGTYEQYF.

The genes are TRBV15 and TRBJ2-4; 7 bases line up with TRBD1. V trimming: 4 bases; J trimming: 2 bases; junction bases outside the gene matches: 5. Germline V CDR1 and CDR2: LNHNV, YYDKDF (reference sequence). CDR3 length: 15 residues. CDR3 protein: CATSTWDSSKNIQYF. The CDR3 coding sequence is TGTGCCACCAGCACCTGGGACAGCTCCAAAAACATTCAGTACTTC. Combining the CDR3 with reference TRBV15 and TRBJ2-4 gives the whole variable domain DAMVIQNPRYQVTQFGKPVTLSCSQTLNHNVMYWYQQKSSQAPKLLFHYYDKDFNNEADTPDNFQSRRPNTSFCFLDIRSPGLGDTAMYLCATSTWDSSKNIQYFGAGTRLSVL.

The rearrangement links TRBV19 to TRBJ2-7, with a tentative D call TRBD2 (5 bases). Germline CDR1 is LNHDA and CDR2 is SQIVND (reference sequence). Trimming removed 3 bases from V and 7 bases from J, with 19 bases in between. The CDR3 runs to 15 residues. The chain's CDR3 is CASSIVGVYRGEQYF. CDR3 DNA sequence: TGTGCCAGTAGTATTGTGGGAGTGTATCGTGGAGAGCAGTACTTC.

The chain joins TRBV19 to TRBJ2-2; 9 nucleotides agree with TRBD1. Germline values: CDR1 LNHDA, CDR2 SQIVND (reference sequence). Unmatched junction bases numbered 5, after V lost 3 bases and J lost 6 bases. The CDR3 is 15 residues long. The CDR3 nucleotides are TGTGCCAGTAGTATCGGGGACAGGGTGTCCGGGGAGCTGTTTTTT. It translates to CASSIGDRVSGELFF.

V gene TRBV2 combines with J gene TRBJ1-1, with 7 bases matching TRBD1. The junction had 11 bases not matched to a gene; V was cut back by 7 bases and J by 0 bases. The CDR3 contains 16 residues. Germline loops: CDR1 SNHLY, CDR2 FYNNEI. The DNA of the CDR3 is TGTGCCAGCACCCGGGCAGGGGGGTTCCTGAACACTGAAGCTTTCTTT. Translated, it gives CASTRAGGFLNTEAFF.

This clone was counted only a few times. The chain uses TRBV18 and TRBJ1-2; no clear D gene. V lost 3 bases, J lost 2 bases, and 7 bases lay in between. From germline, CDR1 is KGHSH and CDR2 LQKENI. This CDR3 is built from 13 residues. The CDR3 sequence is CASSPDGNYGYTF. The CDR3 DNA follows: TGTGCCAGCTCACCCGACGGGAACTATGGCTACACCTTC.

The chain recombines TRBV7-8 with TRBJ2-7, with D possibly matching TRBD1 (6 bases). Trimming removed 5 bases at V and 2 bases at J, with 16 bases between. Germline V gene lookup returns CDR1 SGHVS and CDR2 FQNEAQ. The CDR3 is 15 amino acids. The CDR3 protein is CASSPYRDSPYEQYF. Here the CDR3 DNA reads TGTGCCAGCAGCCCATACAGGGATTCCCCCTACGAGCAGTACTTC.

The CDR3 nucleotides read TGTGCCAGCAGCACTCCGGGACTAGCGGGCTACGAGCAGTACTTC. This codes for CASSTPGLAGYEQYF. This chain links TRBV7-9 with TRBJ2-7; 12 bases map to TRBD2. V gave up 5 bases and J gave up 3 bases; unmatched junction bases: 5. The germline V gene encodes CDR1 SEHNR and CDR2 FQNEAQ (reference sequence). The CDR3 is 15 residues long.

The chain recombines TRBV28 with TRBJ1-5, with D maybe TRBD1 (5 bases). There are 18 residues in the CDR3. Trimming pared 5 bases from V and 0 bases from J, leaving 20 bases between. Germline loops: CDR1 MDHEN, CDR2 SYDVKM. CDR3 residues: CASSHSGPKGGSNQPQHF. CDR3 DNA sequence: TGTGCCAGCAGTCATTCAGGGCCGAAGGGCGGTAGCAATCAGCCCCAGCATTTT.

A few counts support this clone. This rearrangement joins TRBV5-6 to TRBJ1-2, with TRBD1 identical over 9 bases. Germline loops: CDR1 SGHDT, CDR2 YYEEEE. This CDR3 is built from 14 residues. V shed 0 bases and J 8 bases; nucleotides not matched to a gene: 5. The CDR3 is CASSLGLGTGGYTF. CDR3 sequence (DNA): TGTGCCAGCAGCTTGGGACTCGGGACAGGGGGCTACACCTTC. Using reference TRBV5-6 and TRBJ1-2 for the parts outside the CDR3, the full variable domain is DAGVTQSPTHLIKTRGQQVTLRCSPKSGHDTVSWYQQALGQGPQFIFQYYEEEERQRGNFPDRFSGHQFPNYSSELNVNALLLGDSALYLCASSLGLGTGGYTFGSGTRLTVV.